The sequence of this TCR beta chain was determined in a study of T cell repertoires in cytomegalovirus infection. Study observations and caveats: People with CMV and the relevant HLA were identified by cumulative public TCR beta family frequency.

Germline V lookup: CDR1 MNHNY, CDR2 SVGAGI (reference sequence). Trimming removed 5 bases from V and 4 bases from J; junction bases left unmatched: 7. The CDR3 is 15 amino acids. In this sample, this clonotype turned up a few times. No antigen is known for it. TCRdb ran MiXCR on the reads and lists one entry per CDR3 protein. The sample holds hundreds of thousands of distinct CDR3 sequences, around 30% seen once. The sequence was collected from a human donor in good health (CMV status not recorded). Some clones in this sample may be carry-over from other donors' samples. The sample consisted of cultured CD8+ T cells from PBMCs, taken from culture after CMV antigen stimulation. V is TRBV6-6 and J is TRBJ1-2, with 10 bases that match TRBD1. The CDR3 nucleotides read TGTGCCAGCAGTGTGGGGACAGGGGCTGGCTATGGCTACACCTTC. It specifies CASSVGTGAGYGYTF.